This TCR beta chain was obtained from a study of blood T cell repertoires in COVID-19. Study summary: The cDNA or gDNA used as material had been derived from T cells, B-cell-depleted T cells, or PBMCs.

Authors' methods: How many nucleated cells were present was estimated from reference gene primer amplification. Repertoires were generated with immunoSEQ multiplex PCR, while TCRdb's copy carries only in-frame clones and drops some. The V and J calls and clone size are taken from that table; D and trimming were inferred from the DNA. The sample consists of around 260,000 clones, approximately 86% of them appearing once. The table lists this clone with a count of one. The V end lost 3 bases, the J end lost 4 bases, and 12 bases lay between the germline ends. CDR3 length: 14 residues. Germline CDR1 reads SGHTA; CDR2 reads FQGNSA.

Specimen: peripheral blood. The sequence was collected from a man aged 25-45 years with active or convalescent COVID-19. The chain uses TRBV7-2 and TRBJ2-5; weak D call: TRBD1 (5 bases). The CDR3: CASSFLGAAETQYF. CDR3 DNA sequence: TGTGCCAGCAGCTTTTTAGGGGCGGCAGAGACCCAGTACTTC.